These 27 T cell receptor beta chains share one sample of origin, sequenced in a study of T cell clonotyping in hematopoietic cell transplantation. Only in-frame clones appear in the TCRdb table, and some are missing; sequencing was by immunoSEQ multiplex PCR. The sample consists of around 1,300 clones, around 97% of them appearing once. Specimen: PBMCs, collected 180 days after allogeneic stem cell transplant. These receptors all stem from a male patient in his fifties who had an allogeneic stem cell transplant from a related donor, so the T cells may come from the graft donor. Some clones in this sample may be carry-over from other donors' samples.

The chain joins TRBV6-5 to TRBJ2-5, with 8 nucleotides matching TRBD1. The CDR3 contains 14 residues. The germline V gene has CDR1 MNHEY and CDR2 SVGAGI. The trim removed 6 bases at V and 1 base at J, leaving 4 bases unmatched. The CDR3 nucleotides are TGTGCCAGCAGCTTTGGGACAGGCCAAGAGACCCAGTACTTC. Amino acid sequence: CASSFGTGQETQYF.

The chain carries TRBV30 and TRBJ1-5, with a weak D call TRBD1 (5 bases). With 1 base removed from V and 3 bases from J, the gap between germline ends came to 13 bases. From germline, CDR1 is GTSNPN and CDR2 SVGIG (reference sequence). This CDR3 has 15 residues. In nucleotides, the CDR3 is TGTGCCTGGAGTGAGGGGAGTTTTTCCAATCAGCCCCAGCATTTT. This translates into CAWSEGSFSNQPQHF. Combining the CDR3 with reference TRBV30 and TRBJ1-5 gives the whole variable domain SQTIHQWPATLVQPVGSPLSLECTVEGTSNPNLYWYRQAAGRGLQLLFYSVGIGQISSEVPQNLSASRPQDRQFILSSKKLLLSDSGFYLCAWSEGSFSNQPQHFGDGTRLSIL.

The rearrangement joins TRBV30 to TRBJ1-6; D not certain. V lost 3 bases to trimming and J lost 10 bases, with 13 bases between them. The CDR3 contains 13 residues. The V gene's germline CDR1 is GTSNPN and CDR2 SVGIG (reference sequence). The CDR3 loop is CAWRAVLGSPLHF. DNA of the CDR3: TGTGCCTGGAGAGCGGTTTTGGGGTCACCCCTCCACTTT.

This sequence joins TRBV6-4 and TRBJ2-3; 10 bases line up with TRBD2. Germline trimming cut 0 bases from V and 5 bases from J; bases unmatched to any gene: 5. The CDR3 runs to 16 residues. The germline V gene encodes CDR1 MRHNA and CDR2 SNTAGT. The CDR3 bases are TGTGCCAGCAGTGACTCCAGCGGGGGGGCTAGAGATACGCAGTATTTT. It yields the protein CASSDSSGGARDTQYF.

Only one count was recorded for this clone. The chain carries TRBV6-5 and TRBJ1-1; D gene unclear. The CDR3 runs to 12 residues. The V end was cut by 6 bases, the J end by 5 bases, with 10 bases between. The germline V gene encodes CDR1 MNHEY and CDR2 SVGAGI. CDR3 loop: CASSRHGTEAFF. Written as DNA, the CDR3 is TGTGCCAGCAGCAGACACGGGACTGAAGCTTTCTTT.

The rearrangement links TRBV5-1 to TRBJ2-2, with a possible D match to TRBD1 (6 bases). In germline, CDR1 is SGHRS, CDR2 YFSETQ. V lost 5 bases and J lost 0, with 11 bases in between. This CDR3 contains 15 residues. The CDR3 sequence: CASRPGDSNTGELFF. The CDR3 bases are TGCGCCAGCAGGCCAGGGGATTCGAACACCGGGGAGCTGTTTTTT. Complete variable domain (other parts from reference TRBV5-1 and TRBJ2-2): KAGVTQTPRYLIKTRGQQVTLSCSPISGHRSVSWYQQTPGQGLQFLFEYFSETQRNKGNFPGRFSGRQFSNSRSEMNVSTLELGDSALYLCASRPGDSNTGELFFGEGSRLTVL.

This chain connects TRBV20-1 to TRBJ2-7; D uncertain. The CDR3 loop spans 11 amino acids. Germline V gene sequence: CDR1 DFQATT, CDR2 SNEGSKA (reference sequence). Deletions cut 1 base from V and 7 bases from J, with 8 bases between. CDR3 region: CSARGPGEQYF. The CDR3 DNA sequence: TGCAGTGCTAGAGGGCCCGGGGAGCAGTACTTC.

J is TRBJ2-3 and V is TRBV4-2; D is undetermined. The CDR3 contains 14 residues. Germline CDR1 reads LGHNA; CDR2 reads YNFKEQ. V was cut by 0 bases and J by 4 bases, with 8 bases left in between. CDR3 sequence: CASSQDRESDTQYF. The CDR3 bases are TGTGCCAGCAGCCAAGATAGGGAATCAGATACGCAGTATTTT.

CDR3 bases: TGTGCCAGCAGCAATAAGGACAGGGAGAGGGGTGGCTACACCTTC. Encoded protein: CASSNKDRERGGYTF. The gene calls are TRBV5-6 and TRBJ1-2; 8 bases are a match to TRBD1. With V trimmed by 4 bases and J by 7 bases, 12 bases remained unmatched. Germline CDR1 SGHDT, CDR2 YYEEEE. The CDR3 sequence is 15 residues long.

This chain connects TRBV11-1 to TRBJ1-1; 8 bases align to TRBD1. Per germline, CDR1 SGHAT and CDR2 FQDESV (reference sequence). The CDR3 covers 16 residues. V shed 1 base, J shed 4 bases, and the junction held 8 bases outside the gene matches. The CDR3 DNA is TGTGCCAGCAGCTTAGTCCAGACAGGGGAGGGCACTGAAGCTTTCTTT. Translation gives CASSLVQTGEGTEAFF. Using reference TRBV11-1 and TRBJ1-1 for the parts outside the CDR3, the full variable domain is EAEVAQSPRYKITEKSQAVAFWCDPISGHATLYWYRQILGQGPELLVQFQDESVVDDSQLPKDRFSAERLKGVDSTLKIQPAELGDSAMYLCASSLVQTGEGTEAFFGQGTRLTVV.

V and J are TRBV7-8 and TRBJ1-1; no clear D. Trimming stripped 1 base from V and 7 bases from J, with 4 bases between. Germline V gives CDR1 SGHVS, CDR2 FQNEAQ. The CDR3 sequence is 11 residues long. CDR3 sequence (DNA): TGTGCCAGCAGCTTAGATGGTGAAGCTTTCTTT. Translation: CASSLDGEAFF.

The V gene is TRBV4-1, the J gene TRBJ1-1, with a possible D match to TRBD1 (6 bases). Germline loops: CDR1 MGHRA, CDR2 YSYEKL. Deletions cut 1 base from V and 0 bases from J, with 9 bases between. The CDR3 loop spans 15 amino acids. The CDR3 region is CASSQGQEVNTEAFF. The CDR3 nucleotides read TGCGCCAGCAGCCAAGGACAGGAGGTGAACACTGAAGCTTTCTTT.

This chain connects TRBV9 to TRBJ2-5; a weak D match, TRBD1 (5 bases). The CDR3 is made up of 14 amino acids. Trimming pared 4 bases from V and 5 bases from J, leaving 15 bases between. In germline, CDR1 is SGDLS, CDR2 YYNGEE. The CDR3 sequence is CASSPPGIGETQYF. The CDR3 DNA is TGTGCCAGCAGCCCCCCAGGGATAGGGGAGACCCAGTACTTC.

This chain links TRBV6-6 with TRBJ1-4; D remains unclear. Germline CDR1 MNHNY, CDR2 SVGAGI (reference sequence). Trimming took off 6 bases at V and 0 bases at J, with 11 bases between the two ends. The CDR3 is 15 amino acids. Written as DNA, the CDR3 is TGTGCCAGCAGCCAGGACGGCACAACTAATGAAAAACTGTTTTTT. Amino acids: CASSQDGTTNEKLFF.

The V and J genes are TRBV10-2 and TRBJ2-7; 10 bases line up with TRBD1. The CDR3 has 14 residues. V lost 5 bases to trimming and J lost 1 base; unmatched junction nucleotides: 2. Per germline, CDR1 WSHSY and CDR2 SAAADI. The CDR3 protein is CASSPGQGSYEQYF. The CDR3 DNA reads TGCGCCAGCAGTCCGGGACAGGGGTCCTACGAGCAGTACTTC.

This clone is a singleton in its sample. The chain joins TRBV7-8 to TRBJ2-1; TRBD2 might be the D (6 bases). From germline, CDR1 is SGHVS and CDR2 FQNEAQ. The CDR3 is 13 residues long. Deletions cut 5 bases from V and 9 bases from J, with 14 bases between. CDR3 in amino acids: CASSRLERAEQFF. Written as DNA, the CDR3 is TGTGCCAGCAGCCGCCTTGAGCGGGCTGAGCAGTTCTTC.

The rearrangement joins TRBV6-5 to TRBJ1-2, with D unclear. CDR3 length: 15 amino acids. Deletions cut 6 bases from V and 6 bases from J, with 20 bases between. Per germline, CDR1 MNHEY and CDR2 SVGAGI. DNA of the CDR3: TGTGCCAGCAGCCTCGCCCCCGGGGAGGGTAATGGCTACACCTTC. This gives the protein CASSLAPGEGNGYTF.

The J gene is TRBJ1-2, the V gene TRBV6-5; 7 nucleotides match TRBD1. V lost 7 bases to trimming and J lost 4 bases; unmatched junction nucleotides: 6. CDR3 length: 13 residues. The germline V gene encodes CDR1 MNHEY and CDR2 SVGAGI. As DNA, the CDR3 is TGTGCCAGCACTTTCGACAGGGCCTATGGCTACACCTTC. This encodes CASTFDRAYGYTF.

This chain joins TRBV28 and TRBJ2-2; no firm D call. The length of the CDR3 is 13 residues. CDR1 and CDR2 (germline): MDHEN, SYDVKM. The V end lost 2 bases, the J end lost 4 bases, and 5 bases lay between the germline ends. CDR3 in DNA: TGTGCCAGCAGTTTAACCCTCACCGGGGAGCTGTTTTTT. Protein: CASSLTLTGELFF.

This clone was picked up a small number of times. The V and J genes are TRBV19 and TRBJ2-7; D is unresolved. V gave up 6 bases and J gave up 2 bases, with 11 bases separating them. The CDR3 is 13 residues long. Germline assignment: CDR1 LNHDA and CDR2 SQIVND (reference sequence). Written as DNA, the CDR3 is TGTGCCAGTAGGAGAGACGGAACCTACGAGCAGTACTTC. Translation gives CASRRDGTYEQYF.

The chain carries TRBV7-9 and TRBJ1-5; no firm D call. CDR3 size: 15 residues. Per the germline V gene, CDR1 is SEHNR and CDR2 is FQNEAQ (reference sequence). The V and J ends lost 3 bases and 0 bases respectively, with 9 bases between them. The CDR3 spells CASSFSVDSNQPQHF. The CDR3 coding sequence is TGTGCCAGCAGCTTTTCCGTGGATAGCAATCAGCCCCAGCATTTT.

V gene TRBV11-1 combines with J gene TRBJ1-2; D unresolved. Trimming removed 3 bases at V and 4 bases at J, with 18 bases between. The CDR3 runs to 16 residues. Germline V CDR1 and CDR2: SGHAT, FQDESV (reference sequence). The CDR3 loop reads CASSLCEAGKTYGYTF. CDR3 DNA: TGTGCCAGCAGCTTGTGTGAGGCTGGAAAGACCTATGGCTACACCTTC.

This clone appeared a single time. The chain is built from TRBV5-1 and TRBJ1-3; D gene unclear. Between the trimmed V and J ends, which lost 4 bases and 3 bases, there was a span of 11 bases. CDR1 is SGHRS, CDR2 YFSETQ, per germline. CDR3 size: 14 residues. This chain's CDR3 is CASSPGEDGNTIYF. The CDR3, as DNA: TGCGCCAGCAGCCCCGGGGAAGATGGAAACACCATATATTTT.

The genes are TRBV2 and TRBJ1-2; D unclear. Germline V gene sequence: CDR1 SNHLY, CDR2 FYNNEI. Between the trimmed V and J ends, which lost 0 bases and 8 bases, there was a span of 16 bases. This CDR3 comprises 15 residues. The CDR3 sequence is CASSEAPESRRGYTF. The CDR3, as DNA: TGTGCCAGCAGTGAAGCGCCGGAAAGCCGTAGGGGCTACACCTTC. The full variable domain, with the rest looked up from reference TRBV2 and TRBJ1-2, is EPEVTQTPSHQVTQMGQEVILRCVPISNHLYFYWYRQILGQKVEFLVSFYNNEISEKSEIFDDQFSVERPDGSNFTLKIRSTKLEDSAMYFCASSEAPESRRGYTFGSGTRLTVV.

The table lists this clone with a count of one. The chain is built from TRBV11-2 and TRBJ2-7; D is perhaps TRBD2 (6 bases). The V end was cut by 1 base, the J end by 9 bases, with 16 bases between. The CDR3 extends over 14 amino acids. Per the germline V gene, CDR1 is SGHAT and CDR2 is FQNNGV. CDR3 protein: CASSLVRSSVAQYF. CDR3 coding DNA: TGTGCCAGCAGCTTAGTAAGGTCTAGCGTGGCGCAGTACTTC.

This chain joins TRBV4-3 and TRBJ1-1; TRBD1 aligns across 7 bases. V trimming: 5 bases; J trimming: 6 bases; junction bases outside the gene matches: 9. The CDR3 runs to 14 residues. Germline V gene sequence: CDR1 LGHNA, CDR2 YSLEER. The CDR3: CASSLDRRGSEAFF. The DNA of the CDR3 is TGCGCCAGCAGCTTGGACAGGCGTGGATCTGAAGCTTTCTTT.

As DNA, the CDR3 is TGTGCCAGCAGCCTTGGCGGGAGTCGGTCTTTCTACGAGCAGTACTTC. This codes for CASSLGGSRSFYEQYF. This rearrangement joins TRBV5-4 to TRBJ2-7, with 7 bases that match TRBD2. Trimming at V came to 4 bases and at J to 3 bases, leaving 13 bases not matched to a gene. The CDR3 spans 16 residues. Germline CDR1 and CDR2: SGHNT and YYREEE (reference sequence).